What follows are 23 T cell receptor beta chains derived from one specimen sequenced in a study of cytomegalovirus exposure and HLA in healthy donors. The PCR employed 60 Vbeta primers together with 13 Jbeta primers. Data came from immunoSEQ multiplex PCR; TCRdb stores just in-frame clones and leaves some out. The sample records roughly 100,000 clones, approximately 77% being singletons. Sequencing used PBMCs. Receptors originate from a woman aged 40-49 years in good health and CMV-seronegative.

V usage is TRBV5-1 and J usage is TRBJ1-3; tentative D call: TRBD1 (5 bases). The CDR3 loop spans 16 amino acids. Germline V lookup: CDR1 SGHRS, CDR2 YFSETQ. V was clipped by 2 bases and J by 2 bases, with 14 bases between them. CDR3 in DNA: TGCGCCAGCAGCTTTAACGTACCACAGGCTGGAAACACCATATATTTT. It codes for CASSFNVPQAGNTIYF.

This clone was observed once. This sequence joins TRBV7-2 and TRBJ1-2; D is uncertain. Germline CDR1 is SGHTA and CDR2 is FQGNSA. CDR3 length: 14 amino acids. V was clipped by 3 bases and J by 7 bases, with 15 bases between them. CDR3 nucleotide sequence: TGTGCCAGCAGCTTTAGTCTGGTCTTCGGTGGCTACACCTTC. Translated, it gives CASSFSLVFGGYTF.

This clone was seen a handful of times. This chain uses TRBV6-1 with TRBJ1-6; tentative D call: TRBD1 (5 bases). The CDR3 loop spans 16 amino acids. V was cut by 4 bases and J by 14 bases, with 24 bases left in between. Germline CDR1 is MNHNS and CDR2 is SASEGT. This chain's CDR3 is CASSGGASPPGGTLHF. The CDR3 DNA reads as TGTGCCAGCAGTGGGGGCGCCTCGCCTCCGGGAGGAACCCTCCACTTT.

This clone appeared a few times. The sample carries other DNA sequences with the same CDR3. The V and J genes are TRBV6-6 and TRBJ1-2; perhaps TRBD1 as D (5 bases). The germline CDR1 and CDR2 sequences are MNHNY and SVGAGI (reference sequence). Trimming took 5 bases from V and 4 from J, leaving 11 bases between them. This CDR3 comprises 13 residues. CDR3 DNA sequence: TGTGCCAGCAGTCCTGGAGACAGCTATGGCTACACCTTC. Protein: CASSPGDSYGYTF.

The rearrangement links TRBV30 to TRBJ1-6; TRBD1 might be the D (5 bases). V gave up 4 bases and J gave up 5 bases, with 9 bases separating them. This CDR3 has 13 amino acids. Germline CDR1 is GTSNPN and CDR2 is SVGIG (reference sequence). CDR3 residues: CAWKWGDNSPLHF. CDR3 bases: TGTGCCTGGAAGTGGGGGGATAATTCACCCCTCCACTTT.

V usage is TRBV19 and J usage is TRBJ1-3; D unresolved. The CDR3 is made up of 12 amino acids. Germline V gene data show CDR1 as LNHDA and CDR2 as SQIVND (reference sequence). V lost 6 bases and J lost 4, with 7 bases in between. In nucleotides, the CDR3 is TGTGCCAGTAGCCCGGGAGGAAACACCATATATTTT. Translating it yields CASSPGGNTIYF.

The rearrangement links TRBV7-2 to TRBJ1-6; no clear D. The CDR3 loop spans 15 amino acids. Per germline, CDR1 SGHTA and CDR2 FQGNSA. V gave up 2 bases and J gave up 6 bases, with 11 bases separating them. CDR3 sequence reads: CASSLIWGGNSPLHF. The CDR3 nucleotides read TGTGCCAGCAGCTTAATCTGGGGAGGTAATTCACCCCTCCACTTT.

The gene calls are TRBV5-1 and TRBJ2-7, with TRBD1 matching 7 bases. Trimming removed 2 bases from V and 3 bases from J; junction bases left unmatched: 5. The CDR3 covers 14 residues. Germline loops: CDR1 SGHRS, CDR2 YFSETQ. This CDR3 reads CASSLRDSDYEQYF. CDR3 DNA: TGCGCCAGCAGCTTAAGGGACAGTGACTACGAGCAGTACTTC. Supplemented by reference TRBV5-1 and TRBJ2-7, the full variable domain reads KAGVTQTPRYLIKTRGQQVTLSCSPISGHRSVSWYQQTPGQGLQFLFEYFSETQRNKGNFPGRFSGRQFSNSRSEMNVSTLELGDSALYLCASSLRDSDYEQYFGPGTRLTVT.

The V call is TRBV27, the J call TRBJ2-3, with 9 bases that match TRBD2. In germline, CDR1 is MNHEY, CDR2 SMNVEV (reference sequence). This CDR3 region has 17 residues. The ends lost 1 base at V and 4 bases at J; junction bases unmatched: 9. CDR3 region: CASSLLMAGGHSDTQYF. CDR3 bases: TGTGCCAGCAGTTTATTGATGGCGGGGGGGCACTCAGATACGCAGTATTTT.

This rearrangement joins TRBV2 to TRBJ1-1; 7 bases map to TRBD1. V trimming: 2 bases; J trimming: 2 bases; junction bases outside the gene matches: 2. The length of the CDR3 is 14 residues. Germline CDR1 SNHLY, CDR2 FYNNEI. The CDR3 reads CASSERDRNTEAFF. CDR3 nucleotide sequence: TGTGCCAGCAGTGAACGGGACAGAAACACTGAAGCTTTCTTT.

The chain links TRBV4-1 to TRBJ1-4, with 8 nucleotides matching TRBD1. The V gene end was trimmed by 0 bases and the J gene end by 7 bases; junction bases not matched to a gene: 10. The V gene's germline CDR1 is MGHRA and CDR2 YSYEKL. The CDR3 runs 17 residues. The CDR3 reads CASSQEARGPVVEKLFF. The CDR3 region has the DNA TGCGCCAGCAGCCAAGAGGCCAGGGGGCCGGTAGTTGAAAAACTGTTTTTT.

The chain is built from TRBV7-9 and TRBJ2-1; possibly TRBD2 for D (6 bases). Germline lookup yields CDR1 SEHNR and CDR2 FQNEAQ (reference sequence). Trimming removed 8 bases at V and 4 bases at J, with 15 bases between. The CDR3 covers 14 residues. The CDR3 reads CASGRGGTYNEQFF. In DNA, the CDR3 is TGTGCCAGCGGGCGGGGCGGGACTTACAATGAGCAGTTCTTC.

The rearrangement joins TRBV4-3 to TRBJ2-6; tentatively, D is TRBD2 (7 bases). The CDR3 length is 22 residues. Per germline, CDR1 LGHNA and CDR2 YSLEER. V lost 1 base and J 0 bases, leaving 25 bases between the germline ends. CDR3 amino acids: CASSQVGRGGAMGGSGANVLTF. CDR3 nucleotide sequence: TGCGCCAGCAGCCAAGTTGGGAGGGGGGGCGCAATGGGGGGCTCTGGGGCCAACGTCCTGACTTTC.

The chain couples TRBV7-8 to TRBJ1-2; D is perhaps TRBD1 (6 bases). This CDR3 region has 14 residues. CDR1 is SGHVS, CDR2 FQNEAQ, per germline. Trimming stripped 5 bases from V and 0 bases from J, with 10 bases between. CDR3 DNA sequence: TGTGCCAGCAGCCATACAGGGTCTAACTATGGCTACACCTTC. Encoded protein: CASSHTGSNYGYTF.

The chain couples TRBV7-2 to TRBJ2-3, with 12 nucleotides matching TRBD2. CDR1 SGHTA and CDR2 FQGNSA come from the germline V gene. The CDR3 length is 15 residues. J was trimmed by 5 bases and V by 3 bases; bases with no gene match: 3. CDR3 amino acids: CASSLTSGGRDTQYF. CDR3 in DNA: TGTGCCAGCAGCTTGACTAGCGGGGGCCGAGATACGCAGTATTTT.

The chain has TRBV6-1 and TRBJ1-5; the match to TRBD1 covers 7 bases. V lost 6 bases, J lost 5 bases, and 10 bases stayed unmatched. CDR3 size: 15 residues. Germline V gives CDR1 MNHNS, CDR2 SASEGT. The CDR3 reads CASRGWTGRYQPQHF. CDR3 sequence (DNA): TGTGCCAGCAGGGGGTGGACAGGAAGGTATCAGCCCCAGCATTTT.

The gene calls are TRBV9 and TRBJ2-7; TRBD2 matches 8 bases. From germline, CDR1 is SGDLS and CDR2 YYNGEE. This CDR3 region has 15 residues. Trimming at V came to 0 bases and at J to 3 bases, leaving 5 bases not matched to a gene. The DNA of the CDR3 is TGTGCCAGCAGCGTAGGCGGGACTAGGGTCTACGAGCAGTACTTC. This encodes CASSVGGTRVYEQYF.

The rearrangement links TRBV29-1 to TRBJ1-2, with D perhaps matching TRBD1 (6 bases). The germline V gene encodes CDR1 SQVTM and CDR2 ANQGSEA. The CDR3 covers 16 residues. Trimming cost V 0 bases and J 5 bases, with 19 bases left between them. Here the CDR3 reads CSVEEVGQGGVYGYTF. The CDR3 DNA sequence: TGCAGCGTTGAAGAAGTGGGACAAGGCGGAGTTTATGGCTACACCTTC.

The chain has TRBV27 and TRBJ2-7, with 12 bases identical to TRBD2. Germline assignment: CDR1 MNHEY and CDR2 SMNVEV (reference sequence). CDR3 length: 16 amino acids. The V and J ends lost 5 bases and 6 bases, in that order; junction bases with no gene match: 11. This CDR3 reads CASSPYPRTSGVEQYF. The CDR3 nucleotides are TGTGCCAGCAGTCCCTACCCCCGGACTAGCGGGGTCGAGCAGTACTTC.

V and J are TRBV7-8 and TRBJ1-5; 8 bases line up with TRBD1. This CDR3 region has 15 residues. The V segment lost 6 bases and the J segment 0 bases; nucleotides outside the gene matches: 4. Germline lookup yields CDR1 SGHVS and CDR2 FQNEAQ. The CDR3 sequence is CASRRTGNSNQPQHF. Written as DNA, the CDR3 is TGTGCCAGCAGAAGGACAGGGAATAGCAATCAGCCCCAGCATTTT.

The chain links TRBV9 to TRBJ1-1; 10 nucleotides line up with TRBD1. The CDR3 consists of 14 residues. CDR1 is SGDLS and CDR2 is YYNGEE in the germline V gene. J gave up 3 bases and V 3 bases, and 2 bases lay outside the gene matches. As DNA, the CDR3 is TGTGCCAGCAGCGAAGGGACAGGGGACACTGAAGCTTTCTTT. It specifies CASSEGTGDTEAFF.

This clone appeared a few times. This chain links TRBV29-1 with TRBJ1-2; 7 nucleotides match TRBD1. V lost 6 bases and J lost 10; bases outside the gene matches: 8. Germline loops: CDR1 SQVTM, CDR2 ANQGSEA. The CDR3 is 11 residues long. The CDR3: CSVRTGAAYTF. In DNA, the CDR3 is TGCAGCGTACGGACAGGAGCTGCCTACACCTTC.

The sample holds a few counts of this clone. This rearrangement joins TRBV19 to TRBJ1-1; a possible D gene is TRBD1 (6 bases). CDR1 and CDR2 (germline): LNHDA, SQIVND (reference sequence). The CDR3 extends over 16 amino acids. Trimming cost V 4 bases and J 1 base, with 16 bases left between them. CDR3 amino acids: CASSSRPGHQNTEAFF. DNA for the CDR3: TGTGCCAGTAGTAGTCGACCGGGACACCAGAACACTGAAGCTTTCTTT.